This T cell receptor (beta chain) was recovered during a study of blood T cells in healthy people across ages. Study conclusions and caveats: For the donors, CMV status was unknown and possibly confounded expanded clonotype changes. Age showed a roughly linear inverse relationship with TCR beta diversity per million T cells.

Germline CDR1 reads SGDLS; CDR2 reads YYNGEE. V lost 6 bases to trimming and J lost 6 bases, with 16 bases between them. The CDR3 contains 14 residues. On this clonotype itself: No antigen is known for it.

With a J-beta primer mix and a sample-barcoded 5' primer, a second PCR ran about 7 to 12 cycles. TCRdb redid the calling of the 5' RACE reads with MiXCR, one entry per CDR3 protein. The data show over 950,000 distinct CDR3 sequences, with under 40% seen just once and less than 15% held by the top ten. Healthy Caucasian individuals from Russia aged about 6 to 95 were enrolled as donors. This clonotype was sampled from a man in his late teens or twenties in good health. Sequencing input: blood. The V and J genes are TRBV9 and TRBJ2-1; D perhaps matches TRBD2 (5 bases). DNA of the CDR3: TGTGCCAGCACCGCGGCAGGACTCTCCAATGAGCAGTTCTTC. Translation: CASTAAGLSNEQFF. Filled out from reference TRBV9 and TRBJ2-1, the complete variable domain reads DSGVTQTPKHLITATGQRVTLRCSPRSGDLSVYWYQQSLDQGLQFLIQYYNGEERAKGNILERFSAQQFPDLHSELNLSSLELGDSALYFCASTAAGLSNEQFFGPGTRLTVL.